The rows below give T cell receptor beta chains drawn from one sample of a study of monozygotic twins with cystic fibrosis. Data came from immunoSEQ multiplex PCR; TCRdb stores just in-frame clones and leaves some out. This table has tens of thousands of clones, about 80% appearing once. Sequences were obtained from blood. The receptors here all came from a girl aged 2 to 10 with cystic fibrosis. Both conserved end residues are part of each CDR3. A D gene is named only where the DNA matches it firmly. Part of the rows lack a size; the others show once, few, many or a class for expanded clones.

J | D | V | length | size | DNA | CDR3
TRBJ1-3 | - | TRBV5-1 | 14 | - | TGCGCCAGCAGCTTGGCCACTCCTGGAAACACCATATATTTT | CASSLATPGNTIYF
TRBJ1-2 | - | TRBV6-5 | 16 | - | TGTGCCAGCAGTTACTTAAGGGGTCGACTATACTATGGCTACACCTTC | CASSYLRGRLYYGYTF
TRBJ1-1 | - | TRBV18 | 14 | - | TGTGCCAGCTCACTGACTTCAACAGACACTGAAGCTTTCTTT | CASSLTSTDTEAFF
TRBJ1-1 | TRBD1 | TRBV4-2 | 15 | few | TGTGCCAGCAGCCAACGACAGGGTCGTAACACTGAAGCTTTCTTT | CASSQRQGRNTEAFF
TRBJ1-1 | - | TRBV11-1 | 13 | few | TGTGCCAGCAGCTTATGGGCCCGGACTGAAGCTTTCTTT | CASSLWARTEAFF
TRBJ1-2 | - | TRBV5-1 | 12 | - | TGCGCCAGCAGCTTGGGGCTTGGGGGCTACACCTTC | CASSLGLGGYTF
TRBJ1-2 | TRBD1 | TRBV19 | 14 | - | TGTGCCAGTAGTATGGCAGGGGGTGGCTATGGCTACACCTTC | CASSMAGGGYGYTF
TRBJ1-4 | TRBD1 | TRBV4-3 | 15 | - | TGCGCCAGCAGCCAAAGGACAGGTTTTAATGAAAAACTGTTTTTT | CASSQRTGFNEKLFF
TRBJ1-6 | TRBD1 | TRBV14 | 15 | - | TGTGCCAGCAGCCCGCAGACAGGGGTAGATTCACCCCTCCACTTT | CASSPQTGVDSPLHF
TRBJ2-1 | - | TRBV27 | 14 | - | TGTGCCAGCAGTTTAAGGTGGGGTACATTTGAGCAGTTCTTC | CASSLRWGTFEQFF
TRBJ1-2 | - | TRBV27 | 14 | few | TGTGCCAGCAGAAGGGGAACCAGCTACTATGGCTACACCTTC | CASRRGTSYYGYTF
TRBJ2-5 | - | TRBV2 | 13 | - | TGTGCCAGCAGTGGGTGGTACCAAGAGACCCAGTACTTC | CASSGWYQETQYF
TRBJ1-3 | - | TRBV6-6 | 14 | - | TGTGCCAGCAGTTACTCGTCACCTGGGGACACCATATATTTT | CASSYSSPGDTIYF
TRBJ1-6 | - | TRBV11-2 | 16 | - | TGTGCCAGCAGCTTAGTATCGTGGCAGCCAAATTCACCCCTCCACTTT | CASSLVSWQPNSPLHF
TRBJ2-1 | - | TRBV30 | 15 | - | TGTGCCTGGAGTGTGAGGCTTGGTCCCGACAATGAGCAGTTCTTC | CAWSVRLGPDNEQFF
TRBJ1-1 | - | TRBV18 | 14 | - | TGTGCCAGCTCACGAAAGGAGGTGAACACTGAAGCTTTCTTT | CASSRKEVNTEAFF
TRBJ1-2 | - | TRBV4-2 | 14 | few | TGTGCCAGCAGCCAAGATCGGGGGGGCTATGGCTACACCTTC | CASSQDRGGYGYTF
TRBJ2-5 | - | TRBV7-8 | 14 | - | TGTGCCAGCAGCTATACAGGGAGCGTAGAGACCCAGTACTTC | CASSYTGSVETQYF
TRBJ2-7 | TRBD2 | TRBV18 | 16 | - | TGTGCCAGCTCACTCCGGGGGGGGCAGGGAACCCACGAGCAGTACTTC | CASSLRGGQGTHEQYF
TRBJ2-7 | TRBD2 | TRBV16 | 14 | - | TGTGCCAGCAGCCCCGGACTAGCGTCCTACGAGCAGTACTTC | CASSPGLASYEQYF
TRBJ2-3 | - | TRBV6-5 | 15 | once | TGTGCCAGCAGTTACGGGGGGGCTAGCACAGATACGCAGTATTTT | CASSYGGASTDTQYF
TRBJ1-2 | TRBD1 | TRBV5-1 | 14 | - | TGCGCCAGCAGCTCGGACAGGGGGCTCGGCGGCTACACCTTC | CASSSDRGLGGYTF
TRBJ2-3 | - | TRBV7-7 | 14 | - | TGTGCCAGCAGCTTAGGCAGGGGTACAGATACGCAGTATTTT | CASSLGRGTDTQYF
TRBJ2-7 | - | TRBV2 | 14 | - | TGTGCCAGCAGTGGGTCCCTGTTAAGCTACGAGCAGTACTTC | CASSGSLLSYEQYF
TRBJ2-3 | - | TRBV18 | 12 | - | TGTGCCAGCTCGCTGACGACAGATACGCAGTATTTT | CASSLTTDTQYF
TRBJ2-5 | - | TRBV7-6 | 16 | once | TGTGCCAGCAGCTTAGTCGCCGCGGCTATCCAAGAGACCCAGTACTTC | CASSLVAAAIQETQYF
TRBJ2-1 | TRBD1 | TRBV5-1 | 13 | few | TGCGCCAGCGGGACAGGCTCCTACAATGAGCAGTTCTTC | CASGTGSYNEQFF
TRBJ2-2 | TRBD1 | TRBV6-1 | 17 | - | TGTGCCAGCAGTGGGTGGACAGGGGGTGATTTGGCCGGGGAGCTGTTTTTT | CASSGWTGGDLAGELFF
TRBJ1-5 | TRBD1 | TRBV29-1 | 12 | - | TGCAGCGTAAGGACAGGGAATCAGCCCCAGCATTTT | CSVRTGNQPQHF
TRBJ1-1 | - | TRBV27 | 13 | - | TGTGCCAGCAGTTTAGAGTTAGGCACTGAAGCTTTCTTT | CASSLELGTEAFF
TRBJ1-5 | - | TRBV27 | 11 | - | TGTGCCAGCGGGGGGATTCAGCCCCAGCATTTT | CASGGIQPQHF
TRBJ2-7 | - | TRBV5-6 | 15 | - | TGTGCCAGCAGCTTGGTGGGCAATTCCCCTAAGGAGCAGTACTTC | CASSLVGNSPKEQYF
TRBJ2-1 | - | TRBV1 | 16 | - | TGCACCACCGCCGTGACTAGCGGGGGGGGCCACAATGAGCAGTTCTTC | CTTAVTSGGGHNEQFF
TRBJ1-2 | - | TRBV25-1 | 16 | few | TGTGCCAGCAGTGGGGCTAACAGGGATCGGCGCTATGGCTACACCTTC | CASSGANRDRRYGYTF
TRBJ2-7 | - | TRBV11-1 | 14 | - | TGTGCCAGCAGCCCCAGGACTACCTCCTACGAGCAGTACTTC | CASSPRTTSYEQYF
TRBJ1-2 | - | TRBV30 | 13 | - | TGTGCCTGGAGTGTAGGGACGGCCTATGGCTACACCTTC | CAWSVGTAYGYTF
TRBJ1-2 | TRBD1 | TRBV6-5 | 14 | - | TGTGCCAGCAGTTACTGGGGACAGGACTATGGCTACACCTTC | CASSYWGQDYGYTF
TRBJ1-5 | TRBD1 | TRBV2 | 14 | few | TGTGCCAGCAGTGGGGGACAGGGGGTTCAGCCCCAGCATTTT | CASSGGQGVQPQHF
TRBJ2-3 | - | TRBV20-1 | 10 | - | TGCAGTGCGTCCACAGATACGCAGTATTTT | CSASTDTQYF
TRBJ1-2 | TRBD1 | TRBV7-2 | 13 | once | TGTGCCAGCAGCCGGGACAGGGCGATTGGCTACACCTTC | CASSRDRAIGYTF
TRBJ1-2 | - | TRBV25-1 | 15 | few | TGTGCCAGCAGTGAATTATCGGGGGCGGGGTATGGCTACACCTTC | CASSELSGAGYGYTF
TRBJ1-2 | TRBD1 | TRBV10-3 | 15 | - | TGTGCCATCAGTGAGTCGATCCAGGGGGTCTATGGCTACACCTTC | CAISESIQGVYGYTF
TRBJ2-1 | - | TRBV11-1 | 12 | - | TGTGCCAGCAGTCCGGACTACAATGAGCAGTTCTTC | CASSPDYNEQFF
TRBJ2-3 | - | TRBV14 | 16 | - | TGTGCCAGCAGCCAAGACCCGGGACTTAGAACAGATACGCAGTATTTT | CASSQDPGLRTDTQYF
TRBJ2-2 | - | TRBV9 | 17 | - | TGTGCCAGCAGGGGATCGAAGGGAGGACCGAACACCGGGGAGCTGTTTTTT | CASRGSKGGPNTGELFF
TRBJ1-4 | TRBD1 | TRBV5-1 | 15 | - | TGCGCCAGCAGCTTGGAGGCAGGGGGGTATGAAAAACTGTTTTTT | CASSLEAGGYEKLFF